Each of the 21 T cell receptor beta chains below was sequenced from the same sample in a study of blood T cell repertoires in COVID-19. Generated by immunoSEQ multiplex PCR, the TCRdb table keeps only in-frame clones and is missing some. The sample has about 31,000 clones, 80% to 90% seen once; the top ten hold about 16%. Sample: peripheral blood. The origin of the receptors is an older man with acute or convalescent COVID-19.

J is TRBJ2-7 and V is TRBV6-7; D may be TRBD1 (6 bases). TRBV6-7 is treated as an ORF (open reading frame) with a function not yet certain. This CDR3 has 14 residues. Trimming cost V 2 bases and J 3 bases, with 11 bases left between them. The chain's CDR3 is CASSYRQGHYEQYF. CDR3 nucleotides: TGTGCCAGCAGTTACCGGCAGGGGCACTACGAGCAGTACTTC.

The gene calls are TRBV6-4 and TRBJ2-5; 10 bases map to TRBD1. V was clipped by 10 bases and J by 2 bases; unmatched bases: 22. The CDR3 sequence is 19 residues long. Per the germline V gene, CDR1 is MRHNA and CDR2 is SNTAGT. CDR3 sequence: CAKNWEPGQGIRGQETQYF. The CDR3 DNA reads TGTGCCAAGAATTGGGAGCCGGGACAGGGGATTCGGGGGCAAGAGACCCAGTACTTC.

The V and J genes are TRBV19 and TRBJ1-5; tentative D call: TRBD1 (6 bases). CDR3 length: 14 residues. Deletions cut 6 bases from V and 0 bases from J, with 9 bases between. CDR1 and CDR2 (germline): LNHDA, SQIVND (reference sequence). The CDR3, as DNA: TGTGCCAGTAGCAGGGGATATAGCAATCAGCCCCAGCATTTT. Amino acid sequence: CASSRGYSNQPQHF.

The V and J genes are TRBV7-6 and TRBJ1-4; the D is unclear. Trimming removed 4 bases from V and 7 bases from J, with 10 bases in between. There are 13 residues in the CDR3. CDR1 and CDR2 from the germline V gene are SGHVS and FNYEAQ. The CDR3 nucleotides read TGTGCCAGCAGCTCCCCCTCGTTTGAAAAACTGTTTTTT. Translation: CASSSPSFEKLFF.

This clone was picked up a small number of times. V usage is TRBV7-9 and J usage is TRBJ1-6; 8 nucleotides match TRBD1. The V and J ends lost 5 bases and 4 bases, in that order; junction bases with no gene match: 10. This CDR3 region has 17 residues. Germline CDR1 and CDR2: SEHNR and FQNEAQ (reference sequence). The CDR3 sequence: CASSRGTQGGYNSPLHF. CDR3 DNA sequence: TGTGCCAGCAGCCGTGGGACACAGGGGGGGTATAATTCACCCCTCCACTTT.

Points on this clone: This sample also contains other DNA sequences that code for the same CDR3. The chain carries TRBV30 and TRBJ1-5; D is unclear. Trimming left V 0 bases short and J 2 bases short, with 5 bases between. CDR1 is GTSNPN, CDR2 SVGIG, per germline (reference sequence). This CDR3 is built from 13 residues. CDR3 amino acids: CAWSVRGNQPQHF. The CDR3 region has the DNA TGTGCCTGGAGTGTACGGGGCAATCAGCCCCAGCATTTT.

This chain links TRBV6-5 with TRBJ1-5; D remains ambiguous. The CDR3 runs to 14 residues. Germline values: CDR1 MNHEY, CDR2 SVGAGI. Trimming pared 7 bases from V and 6 bases from J, leaving 16 bases between. CDR3 DNA: TGTGCCAGCACGCCTCAGGAGGGCCTTCAGCCCCAGCATTTT. Translated: CASTPQEGLQPQHF.

In the case of this clone: At one boundary the junction diverges from the germline segment, which might be a read error. This sequence joins TRBV24-1 and TRBJ1-1; D is possibly TRBD1 (6 bases). Germline CDR1 reads KGHDR; CDR2 reads SFDVKD. This CDR3 contains 12 residues. CDR3 region: CATSNFGTEAFF. The CDR3 DNA is TGTGCCACCAGTAATTTTGGGACAGAAGCTTTCTTT.

The V call is TRBV24-1, the J call TRBJ2-7; D not certain. V gave up 4 bases and J gave up 4 bases, with 4 bases separating them. There are 11 residues in the CDR3. The germline V gene has CDR1 KGHDR and CDR2 SFDVKD. CDR3 coding DNA: TGTGCCACCAGTGACCCTTACGAGCAGTACTTC. As protein: CATSDPYEQYF.

This chain links TRBV2 with TRBJ2-7; TRBD1 might be the D (5 bases). The V end was cut by 4 bases, the J end by 2 bases, with 9 bases between. The germline CDR1 and CDR2 sequences are SNHLY and FYNNEI. The CDR3 is 13 amino acids. This CDR3 reads CASSGRQTYEQYF. The CDR3 DNA reads TGTGCCAGCAGTGGACGACAGACCTACGAGCAGTACTTC.

The count of this clone is one. CDR3 in amino acids: CASSVQGAEEKLFF. CDR3 bases: TGTGCCAGCAGCGTACAGGGGGCAGAGGAAAAACTGTTTTTT. The chain links TRBV9 to TRBJ1-4; TRBD1 matches at 8 bases. The CDR3 sequence is 14 residues long. With 1 base clipped from V and 8 bases from J, the junction kept 4 bases outside the gene matches. The germline gives CDR1 SGDLS, CDR2 YYNGEE. Filled out from reference TRBV9 and TRBJ1-4, the complete variable domain reads DSGVTQTPKHLITATGQRVTLRCSPRSGDLSVYWYQQSLDQGLQFLIQYYNGEERAKGNILERFSAQQFPDLHSELNLSSLELGDSALYFCASSVQGAEEKLFFGSGTQLSVL.

With regard to this clone: At one end the junction does not follow the germline gene, possibly because of a read error. CDR3: CASSQDLYGGLNF. CDR3 DNA: TGTGCCAGCAGCCAAGATCTTTACGGGGGTCTGAACTTC. J is TRBJ2-7 and V is TRBV3-1 (or the pseudogene TRBV3-2), with D maybe TRBD2 (6 bases). The CDR3 consists of 13 residues. Germline CDR1 LGHDT, CDR2 YNNKEL (reference sequence).

V usage is TRBV25-1 and J usage is TRBJ1-4; maybe TRBD1 (6 bases). The CDR3 has 14 residues. The V and J ends lost 7 bases and 7 bases respectively, with 16 bases between them. Germline CDR1 is MGHDK and CDR2 is SYGVNS. The CDR3 is CASTTGYPLEKLFF. The DNA of the CDR3 is TGTGCCAGCACCACAGGGTACCCCCTTGAAAAACTGTTTTTT.

Here the CDR3 reads CASSPRLRGGRLGTDTQYF. CDR3 coding DNA: TGTGCCAGCTCACCACGGCTTCGGGGGGGGAGACTCGGCACAGATACGCAGTATTTT. V and J are TRBV18 and TRBJ2-3; 8 nucleotides match TRBD2. The V gene's germline CDR1 is KGHSH and CDR2 LQKENI. V was clipped by 1 base and J by 1 base; unmatched bases: 13. This CDR3 has 19 amino acids.

V and J are TRBV12-3 or TRBV12-4 and TRBJ1-2; perhaps TRBD1 as D (5 bases). This CDR3 has 13 amino acids. V lost 5 bases and J lost 4, with 11 bases in between. The CDR3 region is CASSPGTFYGYTF. As DNA, the CDR3 is TGTGCCAGCAGTCCTGGGACTTTCTATGGCTACACCTTC.

The chain carries TRBV27 and TRBJ1-2, with D maybe TRBD1 (5 bases). Germline V gene data show CDR1 as MNHEY and CDR2 as SMNVEV (reference sequence). The CDR3 is 15 amino acids. The V end was cut by 7 bases, the J end by 0 bases, with 15 bases between. The DNA for the CDR3 is TGTGCCAGCACCCTCCGGGCAGGGCCTAACTATGGCTACACCTTC. Residues: CASTLRAGPNYGYTF.

The chain recombines TRBV3-1 (or the pseudogene TRBV3-2) with TRBJ1-1; TRBD1 aligns across 8 bases. V lost 4 bases and J lost 7; bases outside the gene matches: 8. The CDR3 is made up of 14 amino acids. Per the germline V gene, CDR1 is LGHDT and CDR2 is YNNKEL (reference sequence). The CDR3 sequence: CASSLRQGQGEAFF. The CDR3 nucleotides read TGTGCCAGCAGCCTCCGACAGGGGCAGGGTGAAGCTTTCTTT.

The V gene is TRBV2, the J gene TRBJ1-6; 10 nucleotides line up with TRBD1. Germline CDR1 and CDR2: SNHLY and FYNNEI. CDR3 length: 14 residues. Unmatched junction bases numbered 1, after V lost 2 bases and J lost 9 bases. Here the CDR3 DNA reads TGTGCCAGCAGTGAATGGGACAGGGGTTCACCCCTCCACTTT. Its translation: CASSEWDRGSPLHF.

The chain employs TRBV25-1 and TRBJ2-2; D gene unclear. The CDR3 sequence is 14 residues long. V was clipped by 4 bases and J by 2 bases, with 8 bases between them. From germline, CDR1 is MGHDK and CDR2 SYGVNS. The CDR3 DNA follows: TGTGCCAGCAGTGGAACAAGAAACACCGGGGAGCTGTTTTTT. It specifies CASSGTRNTGELFF.

The chain employs TRBV13 and TRBJ1-6, with TRBD1 matching over 7 bases. This CDR3 spans 16 amino acids. V trimming: 5 bases; J trimming: 8 bases; junction bases outside the gene matches: 12. Germline-derived CDR1 and CDR2 are PRHDT and FYEKMQ (reference sequence). CDR3 loop: CASSRGGRDQDSPLHF. The CDR3, as DNA: TGTGCCAGCAGCCGAGGGGGCAGGGACCAGGATTCACCCCTCCACTTT. Full variable domain (rest looked up from reference TRBV13 and TRBJ1-6): AAGVIQSPRHLIKEKRETATLKCYPIPRHDTVYWYQQGPGQDPQFLISFYEKMQSDKGSIPDRFSAQQFSDYHSELNMSSLELGDSALYFCASSRGGRDQDSPLHFGNGTRLTVT.

The rearrangement uses TRBV5-1 and TRBJ2-2; TRBD1 matches 9 bases. J was trimmed by 3 bases and V by 4 bases; bases with no gene match: 4. The CDR3 has 15 residues. Germline CDR1 reads SGHRS; CDR2 reads YFSETQ. DNA of the CDR3: TGCGCCAGCAGCGGCTGGACAGGGGACACCGGGGAGCTGTTTTTT. The encoded protein is CASSGWTGDTGELFF.